A selection of T cell receptor beta chains follows, all from one sample in a study of identical twins. In TCRdb, the 5' RACE reads were re-called with MiXCR into one record per CDR3 protein. The profile shows 250,000 or so distinct CDR3 sequences, approximately 7% of them singletons. These data were also filed under a second study, of yellow fever vaccine responses in identical twins.

Source material: memory (CD45RO+) T cells sorted from blood. These receptors all stem from a woman aged 18-29 years in good health. CDR3s include the opening cysteine and the closing phenylalanine or tryptophan. The D gene is left open where the match is weak. Clone size is not always given. Where it is, it says once, few, many or a class for expanded clones.

v_call: TRBV12-3/TRBV12-4
cdr3_length: 11
d_call: .
clone_size: many
j_call: TRBJ1-1
cdr3_nt: TGTGCCAGCTCTACCCTCATTCGAGCTTTCTTT
cdr3_aa: CASSTLIRAFF

v_call: TRBV25-1
cdr3_length: 15
d_call: TRBD1
clone_size: many
j_call: TRBJ2-2
cdr3_nt: TGTGCCAGCAGTCCACGACAGGGAACCACCGGGGAGCTGTTTTTT
cdr3_aa: CASSPRQGTTGELFF

v_call: TRBV20-1
cdr3_length: 14
d_call: TRBD1
clone_size: .
j_call: TRBJ2-2
cdr3_nt: TGCAGTGCGACGGGACAGGGAAACACCGGGGAGCTGTTTTTT
cdr3_aa: CSATGQGNTGELFF

v_call: TRBV6-1
cdr3_length: 12
d_call: TRBD2
clone_size: .
j_call: TRBJ2-1
cdr3_nt: TGTGCCATTAGCGGGGGGTACAATGAGCAGTTCTTC
cdr3_aa: CAISGGYNEQFF

v_call: TRBV20-1
cdr3_length: 18
d_call: TRBD2
clone_size: few
j_call: TRBJ2-1
cdr3_nt: TGCAGTGCTATTATGACTAGCGGGAGACCCCGGGGGTACAATGAGCAGTTCTTC
cdr3_aa: CSAIMTSGRPRGYNEQFF

v_call: TRBV20-1
cdr3_length: 16
d_call: TRBD1
clone_size: many
j_call: TRBJ2-1
cdr3_nt: TGCAGTGCCCCCGGGACAGGGAATTATGTGAAGGGTGAGCAGTTCTTC
cdr3_aa: CSAPGTGNYVKGEQFF

v_call: TRBV6-1
cdr3_length: 17
d_call: TRBD1
clone_size: many
j_call: TRBJ2-1
cdr3_nt: TGTGCCAGCAGTCAAACCTGGACAGGTCTTTTAGTTGATGAGCAGTTCTTC
cdr3_aa: CASSQTWTGLLVDEQFF

v_call: TRBV11-2
cdr3_length: 15
d_call: .
clone_size: many
j_call: TRBJ2-7
cdr3_nt: TGTGCCAGCAGCCTAACGTTTGCCGGTTCCTACGAGCAGTACTTC
cdr3_aa: CASSLTFAGSYEQYF

v_call: TRBV7-2
cdr3_length: 15
d_call: .
clone_size: few
j_call: TRBJ2-3
cdr3_nt: TGTGCCAGCAGCATTAGGGTAGGGAGCACAGATACGCAGTATTTT
cdr3_aa: CASSIRVGSTDTQYF

v_call: TRBV6-4
cdr3_length: 13
d_call: .
clone_size: few
j_call: TRBJ2-3
cdr3_nt: TGTGCCAGCAGTACGAGTACCACAGATACGCAGTATTTT
cdr3_aa: CASSTSTTDTQYF

v_call: TRBV4-2
cdr3_length: 18
d_call: .
clone_size: .
j_call: TRBJ2-7
cdr3_nt: TGTGCCAGCAGCCAAGGGTTCTCGCCAGCGCTAGCTTCCTACGAGCAGTACTTC
cdr3_aa: CASSQGFSPALASYEQYF

v_call: TRBV5-1
cdr3_length: 15
d_call: TRBD2
clone_size: many
j_call: TRBJ2-1
cdr3_nt: TGCGCCAGCAGCCAGACGGGCGGGGGATACAATGAGCAGTTCTTC
cdr3_aa: CASSQTGGGYNEQFF

v_call: TRBV5-1
cdr3_length: 15
d_call: TRBD2
clone_size: many
j_call: TRBJ2-1
cdr3_nt: TGCGCCAGCAGTCCCGGGACTAGCGGGAGCAATGAGCAGTTCTTC
cdr3_aa: CASSPGTSGSNEQFF

v_call: TRBV10-3
cdr3_length: 13
d_call: .
clone_size: .
j_call: TRBJ1-1
cdr3_nt: TGTGCCATCAGTGGCGCTCTTAACACTGAAGCTTTCTTT
cdr3_aa: CAISGALNTEAFF

v_call: TRBV28
cdr3_length: 12
d_call: .
clone_size: .
j_call: TRBJ2-3
cdr3_nt: TGTGCCAGCACTATTTGGGGGGATACGCAGTATTTT
cdr3_aa: CASTIWGDTQYF

v_call: TRBV7-8
cdr3_length: 14
d_call: TRBD1
clone_size: few
j_call: TRBJ1-4
cdr3_nt: TGTGCCAGCAGCTTAAACAGGGGGGGCGAAAAACTGTTTTTT
cdr3_aa: CASSLNRGGEKLFF

v_call: TRBV5-1
cdr3_length: 15
d_call: TRBD2
clone_size: few
j_call: TRBJ2-1
cdr3_nt: TGCGCCAGCCACTCGGGAGGGGGGGACTACAATGAGCAGTTCTTC
cdr3_aa: CASHSGGGDYNEQFF

v_call: TRBV11-2
cdr3_length: 14
d_call: .
clone_size: .
j_call: TRBJ1-1
cdr3_nt: TGTGCCAGCAGCTTCGGCCGGGTGAACACTGAAGCTTTCTTT
cdr3_aa: CASSFGRVNTEAFF

v_call: TRBV5-1
cdr3_length: 15
d_call: .
clone_size: .
j_call: TRBJ2-3
cdr3_nt: TGCGCCAGCACACAAGCCGGGACCCTCTTGGATACGCAGTATTTT
cdr3_aa: CASTQAGTLLDTQYF

v_call: TRBV4-1
cdr3_length: 20
d_call: .
clone_size: few
j_call: TRBJ2-5
cdr3_nt: TGCGCCAGCAGCCATCCCGGGCGACAGGGCGAAGGGACTTCCAAGGAGACCCAGTACTTC
cdr3_aa: CASSHPGRQGEGTSKETQYF

v_call: TRBV5-1
cdr3_length: 13
d_call: .
clone_size: .
j_call: TRBJ2-5
cdr3_nt: TGCGCCACTAATGGGGACAACAAAGAGACCCAGTACTTC
cdr3_aa: CATNGDNKETQYF

v_call: TRBV18
cdr3_length: 12
d_call: .
clone_size: .
j_call: TRBJ2-5
cdr3_nt: TGTGCCAGCTCACCAGGGTCTGAGACCCAGTACTTC
cdr3_aa: CASSPGSETQYF

v_call: TRBV5-5
cdr3_length: 16
d_call: .
clone_size: .
j_call: TRBJ2-2
cdr3_nt: TGTGCCAGCAGCTTGGGTCCTCAGGTCGACACCGGGGAGCTGTTTTTT
cdr3_aa: CASSLGPQVDTGELFF

v_call: TRBV11-3
cdr3_length: 15
d_call: TRBD2
clone_size: few
j_call: TRBJ2-1
cdr3_nt: TGTGCCAGCAGCTCCCCTAGCGGATCCTACAATGAGCAGTTCTTC
cdr3_aa: CASSSPSGSYNEQFF

v_call: TRBV10-3
cdr3_length: 15
d_call: .
clone_size: few
j_call: TRBJ2-2
cdr3_nt: TGTGCCATCAGTGAGTCGCGTACCTACACCGGGGAGCTGTTTTTT
cdr3_aa: CAISESRTYTGELFF

v_call: TRBV3-1
cdr3_length: 15
d_call: .
clone_size: .
j_call: TRBJ2-5
cdr3_nt: TGTGCCACCACCCTCCGCTCTACAGGGTACGAGACCCAGTACTTC
cdr3_aa: CATTLRSTGYETQYF

v_call: TRBV24-1
cdr3_length: 15
d_call: TRBD2
clone_size: few
j_call: TRBJ2-5
cdr3_nt: TGTGCCACCAGTGATTGGCGGGGGTTCCAAGAGACCCAGTACTTC
cdr3_aa: CATSDWRGFQETQYF

v_call: TRBV20-1
cdr3_length: 14
d_call: .
clone_size: few
j_call: TRBJ1-2
cdr3_nt: TGCAGTGCTAAGGCCATGGACAGCAACTATGGCTACACCTTC
cdr3_aa: CSAKAMDSNYGYTF

v_call: TRBV10-3
cdr3_length: 16
d_call: .
clone_size: many
j_call: TRBJ1-3
cdr3_nt: TGTGCCATCAGAGCCGGTGGACAACTCTCTGGAAACACCATATATTTT
cdr3_aa: CAIRAGGQLSGNTIYF

v_call: TRBV10-3
cdr3_length: 16
d_call: TRBD1
clone_size: many
j_call: TRBJ2-7
cdr3_nt: TGTGCCATCAGTGAGATCTTGACAGGGAAGGCCTACGAGCAGTACTTC
cdr3_aa: CAISEILTGKAYEQYF

v_call: TRBV12-3/TRBV12-4
cdr3_length: 16
d_call: .
clone_size: few
j_call: TRBJ2-3
cdr3_nt: TGTGCCAGCAGTTTCGGTGGGGGGGCCGGCACAGATACGCAGTATTTT
cdr3_aa: CASSFGGGAGTDTQYF

v_call: TRBV9
cdr3_length: 15
d_call: TRBD1
clone_size: few
j_call: TRBJ1-6
cdr3_nt: TGTGCCAGCAGCGTAGGGACAGGGGATAATTCACCCCTCCACTTT
cdr3_aa: CASSVGTGDNSPLHF